This T cell receptor (beta chain) derives from a study of control samples from healthy donors and cancer patients. TCRdb's table, derived via immunoSEQ multiplex PCR, lists solely in-frame clones and lacks some. The table shows 120,000 to 150,000 clones, with less than 95% occurring only once. Germline trimming cut 0 bases from V and 6 bases from J; bases unmatched to any gene: 4. Germline lookup yields CDR1 LGHNA and CDR2 YSLEER. This CDR3 has 14 amino acids. The rearrangement links TRBV4-3 to TRBJ2-7; TRBD1 aligns across 8 bases. This clonotype was sampled from a man between 18 and 35 years old in good health. Sequenced: blood. The CDR3 loop reads CASSQDRGPSEQYF. CDR3 sequence (DNA): TGCGCCAGCAGCCAAGACAGGGGGCCCTCCGAGCAGTACTTC.